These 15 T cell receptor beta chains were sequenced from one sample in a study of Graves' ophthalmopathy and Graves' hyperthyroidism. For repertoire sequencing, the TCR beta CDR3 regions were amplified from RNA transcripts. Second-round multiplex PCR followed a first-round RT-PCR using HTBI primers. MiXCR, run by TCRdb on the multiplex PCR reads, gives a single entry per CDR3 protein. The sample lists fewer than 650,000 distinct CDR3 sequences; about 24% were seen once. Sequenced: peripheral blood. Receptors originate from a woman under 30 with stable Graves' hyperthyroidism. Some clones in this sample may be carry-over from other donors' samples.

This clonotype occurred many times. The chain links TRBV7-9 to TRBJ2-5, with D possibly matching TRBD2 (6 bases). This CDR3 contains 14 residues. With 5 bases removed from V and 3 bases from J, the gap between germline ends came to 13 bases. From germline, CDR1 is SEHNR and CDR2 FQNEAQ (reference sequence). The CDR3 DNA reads TGTGCCAGCAGCACCGGGAGAGGGGAAGAGACCCAGTACTTC. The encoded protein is CASSTGRGEETQYF. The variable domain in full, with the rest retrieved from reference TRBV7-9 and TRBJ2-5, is DTGVSQNPRHKITKRGQNVTFRCDPISEHNRLYWYRQTLGQGPEFLTYFQNEAQLEKSRLLSDRFSAERPKGSFSTLEIQRTEQGDSAMYLCASSTGRGEETQYFGPGTRLLVL.

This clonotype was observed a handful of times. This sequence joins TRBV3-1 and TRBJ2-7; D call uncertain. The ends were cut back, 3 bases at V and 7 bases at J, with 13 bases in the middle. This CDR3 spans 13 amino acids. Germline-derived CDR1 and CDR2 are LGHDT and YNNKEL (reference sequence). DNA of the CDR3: TGTGCCAGCAGCCAGGCCCCGGGCCTTGAGCAGTACTTC. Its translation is CASSQAPGLEQYF.

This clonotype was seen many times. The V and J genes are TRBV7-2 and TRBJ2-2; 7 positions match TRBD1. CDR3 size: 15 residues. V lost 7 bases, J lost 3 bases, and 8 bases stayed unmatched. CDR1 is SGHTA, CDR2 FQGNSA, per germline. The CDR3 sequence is CASNSGQRYTGELFF. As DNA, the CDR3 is TGTGCCAGCAACTCGGGACAGAGGTACACCGGGGAGCTGTTTTTT.

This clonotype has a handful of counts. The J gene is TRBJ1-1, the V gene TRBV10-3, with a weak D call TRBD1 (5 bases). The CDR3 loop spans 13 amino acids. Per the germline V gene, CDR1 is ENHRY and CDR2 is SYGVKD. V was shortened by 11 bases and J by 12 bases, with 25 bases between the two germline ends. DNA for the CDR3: TGTGCCGCATCATCGGGGGACCCCCGGGGAACTTTCTTT. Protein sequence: CAASSGDPRGTFF.

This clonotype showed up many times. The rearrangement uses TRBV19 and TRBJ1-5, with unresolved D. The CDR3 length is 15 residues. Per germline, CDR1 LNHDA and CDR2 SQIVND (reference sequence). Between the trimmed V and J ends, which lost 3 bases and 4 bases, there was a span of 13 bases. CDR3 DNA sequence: TGTGCCAGTAGTATTAACCAGTTACTGAATCAGCCCCAGCATTTT. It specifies CASSINQLLNQPQHF.

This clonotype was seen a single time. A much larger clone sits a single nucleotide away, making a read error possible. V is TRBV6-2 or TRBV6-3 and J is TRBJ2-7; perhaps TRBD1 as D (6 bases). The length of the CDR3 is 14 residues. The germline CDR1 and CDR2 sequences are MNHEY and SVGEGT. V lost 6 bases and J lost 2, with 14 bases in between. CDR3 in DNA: TGTGCCAGCAGCTTAGACAGGATAACCTACGAGCAGTACTTC. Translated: CASSLDRITYEQYF.

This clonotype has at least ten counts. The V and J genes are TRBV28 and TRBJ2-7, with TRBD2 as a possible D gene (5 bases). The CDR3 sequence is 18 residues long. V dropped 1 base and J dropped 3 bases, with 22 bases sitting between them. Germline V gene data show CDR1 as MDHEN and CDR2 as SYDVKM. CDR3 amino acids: CASSLYVGRKARGYEQYF. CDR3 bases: TGTGCCAGCAGTTTATACGTAGGGAGAAAAGCGAGAGGCTACGAGCAGTACTTC. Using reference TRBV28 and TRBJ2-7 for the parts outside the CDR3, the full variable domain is DVKVTQSSRYLVKRTGEKVFLECVQDMDHENMFWYRQDPGLGLRLIYFSYDVKMKEKGDIPEGYSVSREKKERFSLILESASTNQTSMYLCASSLYVGRKARGYEQYFGPGTRLTVT.

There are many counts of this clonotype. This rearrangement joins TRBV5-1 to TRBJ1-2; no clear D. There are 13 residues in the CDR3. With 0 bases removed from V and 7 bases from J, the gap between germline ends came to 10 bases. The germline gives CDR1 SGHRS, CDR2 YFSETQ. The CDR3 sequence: CASSLEGFGGYTF. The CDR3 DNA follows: TGCGCCAGCAGCTTGGAAGGGTTCGGTGGCTACACCTTC.

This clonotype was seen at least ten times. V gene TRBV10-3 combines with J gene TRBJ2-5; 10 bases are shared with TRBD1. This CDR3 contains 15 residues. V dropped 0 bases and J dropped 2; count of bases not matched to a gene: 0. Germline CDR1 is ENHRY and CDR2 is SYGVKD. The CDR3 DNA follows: TGTGCCATCAGTGAGTCGGGACAGGGGCAAGAGACCCAGTACTTC. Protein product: CAISESGQGQETQYF.

The CDR3: CASSSTDGYEQYF. In DNA, the CDR3 is TGTGCCAGCAGCTCGACGGACGGCTACGAGCAGTACTTC. The rearrangement links TRBV7-3 to TRBJ2-7; D gene uncertain. The CDR3 runs to 13 residues. Germline V gives CDR1 SGHTA, CDR2 FQGTGA. Trimming took off 4 bases at V and 3 bases at J, with 10 bases between the two ends.

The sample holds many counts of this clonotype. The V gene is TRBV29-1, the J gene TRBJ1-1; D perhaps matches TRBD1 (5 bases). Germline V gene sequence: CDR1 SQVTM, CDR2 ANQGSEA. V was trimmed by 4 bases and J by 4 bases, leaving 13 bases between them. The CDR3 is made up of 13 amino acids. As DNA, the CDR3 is TGCAGCGTTGGAGAGGGACTCCGCACTGAAGCTTTCTTT. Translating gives CSVGEGLRTEAFF. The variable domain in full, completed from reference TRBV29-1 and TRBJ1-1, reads SAVISQKPSRDICQRGTSLTIQCQVDSQVTMMFWYRQQPGQSLTLIATANQGSEATYESGFVIDKFPISRPNLTFSTLTVSNMSPEDSSIYLCSVGEGLRTEAFFGQGTRLTVV.

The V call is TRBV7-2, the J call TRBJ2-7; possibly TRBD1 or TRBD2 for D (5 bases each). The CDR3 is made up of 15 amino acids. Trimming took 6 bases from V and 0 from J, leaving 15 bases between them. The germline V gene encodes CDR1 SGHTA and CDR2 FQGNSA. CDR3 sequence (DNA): TGTGCCAGCAGTGGGGGATGGAGCATCTCCTACGAGCAGTACTTC. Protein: CASSGGWSISYEQYF.

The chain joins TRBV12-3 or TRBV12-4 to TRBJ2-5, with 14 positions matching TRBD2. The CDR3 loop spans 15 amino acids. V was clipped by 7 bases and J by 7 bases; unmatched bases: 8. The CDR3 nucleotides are TGTGCCAGCAAGGGACTAGCGGGAGACGGCGGGACCCAGTACTTC. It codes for CASKGLAGDGGTQYF.

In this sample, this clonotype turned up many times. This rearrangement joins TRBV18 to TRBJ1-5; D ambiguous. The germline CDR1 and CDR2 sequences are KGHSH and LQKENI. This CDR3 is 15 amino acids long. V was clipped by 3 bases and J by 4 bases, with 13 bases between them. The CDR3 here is CASSPDGMGNQPQHF. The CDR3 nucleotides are TGTGCCAGCTCACCGGACGGGATGGGGAATCAGCCCCAGCATTTT.

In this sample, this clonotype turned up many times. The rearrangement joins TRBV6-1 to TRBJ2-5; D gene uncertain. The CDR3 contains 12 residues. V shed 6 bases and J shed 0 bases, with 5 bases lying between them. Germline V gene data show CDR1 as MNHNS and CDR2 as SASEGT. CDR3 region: CASSEHQETQYF. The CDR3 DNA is TGTGCCAGCAGCGAACACCAAGAGACCCAGTACTTC.